The clone carrying this T cell receptor beta chain was detected many times. Its antigen is currently unknown. This sample's RNA came from whole unsorted tissue. This non-tumor lung sample came from over 3 cm beyond the tumor edge. This specimen belongs to a study of tumor and adjacent non-tumor tissue in lung cancer. Overall study: Patients comprised about a dozen adenocarcinoma, a couple of squamous cell carcinoma and 1 small cell lung cancer. Samples averaged around 4 million productive TCRbeta reads each. Points from the study as a whole: TCR diversity was significantly greater in tumor than normal lung tissue.

Three rounds of nested PCR, following a modified ARM-PCR protocol, produced the TCRbeta library. TCRdb reanalysed the multiplex PCR reads using MiXCR and keeps one entry per CDR3 protein. The sample carries about 98,000 distinct CDR3 sequences, 80% recorded once. V gave up 5 bases and J gave up 0 bases, with 18 bases separating them. The CDR3 totals 17 residues. Germline values: CDR1 PRHDT, CDR2 FYEKMQ (reference sequence). The receptor's source is a man in his 60s with small cell lung cancer. The genes are TRBV13 and TRBJ2-3, with D possibly being TRBD2 (6 bases). Source material: distant non-tumor lung tissue. CDR3 sequence (DNA): TGTGCCAGCAGCAATTCCGGGACTCCCTCTAGCACAGATACGCAGTATTTT. It translates to CASSNSGTPSSTDTQYF.